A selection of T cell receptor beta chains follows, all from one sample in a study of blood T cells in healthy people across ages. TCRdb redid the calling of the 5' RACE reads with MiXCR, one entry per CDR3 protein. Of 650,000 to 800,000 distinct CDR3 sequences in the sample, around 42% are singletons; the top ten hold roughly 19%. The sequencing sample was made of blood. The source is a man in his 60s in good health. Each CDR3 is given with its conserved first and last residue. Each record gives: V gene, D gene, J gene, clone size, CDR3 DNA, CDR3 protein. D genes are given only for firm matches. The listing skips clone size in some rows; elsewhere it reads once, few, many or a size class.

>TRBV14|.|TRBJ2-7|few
TGTGCCAGCAGCCAAGATTGGGACGAGCAGTACTTC
CASSQDWDEQYF
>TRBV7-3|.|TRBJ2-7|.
TGTGCCAGTAGTATAGGCGGACTTCAATACGAGCAGTACTTC
CASSIGGLQYEQYF
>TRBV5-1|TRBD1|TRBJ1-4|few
TGCGCCAGCAGAAAAACAGGGGGCGATGAAAAACTGTTTTTT
CASRKTGGDEKLFF
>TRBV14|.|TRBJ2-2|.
TGTGCCAGCAGCCCGCAAGCGAACACCGGGGAGCTGTTTTTT
CASSPQANTGELFF
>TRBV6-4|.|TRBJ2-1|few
TGTGCCAGCAGTCCTGAGGGGACTGGCCACAATGAGCAGTTCTTC
CASSPEGTGHNEQFF
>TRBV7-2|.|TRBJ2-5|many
TGTGCCAGCAGTGTCCAAGAGACCCAGTACTTC
CASSVQETQYF
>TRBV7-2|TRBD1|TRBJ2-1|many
TGTGCCAGCAGCCTGGACAGGGCTTCCTACAATGAGCAGTTCTTC
CASSLDRASYNEQFF
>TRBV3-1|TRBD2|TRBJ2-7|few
TGTGCCAGCAGCCAAGAACTTAGCGGGGGCTCGAACGAGCAGTACTTC
CASSQELSGGSNEQYF
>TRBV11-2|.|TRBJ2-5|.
TGTGCCAGCATCCGAGGGCCCGGAGGGGAGACCCAGTACTTC
CASIRGPGGETQYF
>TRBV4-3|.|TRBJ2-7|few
TGCGCCAGCAGCCAAGTTGCAGGGGACTCCTACGAGCAGTACTTC
CASSQVAGDSYEQYF
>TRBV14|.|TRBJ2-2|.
TGTGCCAGCAGCCCCCTGGCAGGGTGGGGCGGGGAGCTGTTTTTT
CASSPLAGWGGELFF
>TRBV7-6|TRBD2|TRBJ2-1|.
TGTGCCAGCAGCTTAAGAGCGGGGGGGGACAATGAGCAGTTCTTC
CASSLRAGGDNEQFF
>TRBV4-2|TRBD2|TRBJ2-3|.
TGTGCCAGCAGCCAAGCTCTTGCGGGAGGGGCAGATACGCAGTATTTT
CASSQALAGGADTQYF
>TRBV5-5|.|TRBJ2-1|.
TGTGCCAGCAGCTCCCCGGGTGGGAGGAGCTCCTACAATGAGCAGTTCTTC
CASSSPGGRSSYNEQFF
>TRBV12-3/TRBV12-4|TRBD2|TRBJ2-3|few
TGTGCCAGCAGACCGACCCTTGGGGCTAGCGGGGGTCTCACAGATACGCAGTATTTT
CASRPTLGASGGLTDTQYF
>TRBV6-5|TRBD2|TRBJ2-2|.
TGTGCCAGCAGTTACATTCCCCATGGGACTAGCGGGGTTCCCGGGGAGCTGTTTTTT
CASSYIPHGTSGVPGELFF
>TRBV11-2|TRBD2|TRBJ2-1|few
TGTGCCAGCAGTAAGCACGGAGGCGGGGGGGTCTCCTACAATGAGCAGTTCTTC
CASSKHGGGGVSYNEQFF
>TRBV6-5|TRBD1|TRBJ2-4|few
TGTGCCAGCAGCATCCGGGACAGGGATTATCAGTACTTC
CASSIRDRDYQYF
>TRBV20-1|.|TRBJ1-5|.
TGCAGTGTGAGACGGGGGGATCAGCCCCAGCATTTT
CSVRRGDQPQHF